These 4 T cell receptor beta chains originate from one sample sequenced in a study of cytomegalovirus exposure and HLA in healthy donors (dated by TCRdb to about 2017). Receptor libraries were prepared by the immunoSEQ multiplex PCR assay. The multiplex PCR relied on a mix of 60 forward primers for TCR Vbeta segments and 13 reverse primers for TCR Jbeta segments. TCRdb mirrors the immuneACCESS table, restricted to in-frame sequences. Some clones are absent from its copies; in checked studies, under half trace to an unresolved V gene, and the reason for the others is unknown. The sample yields some 150,000 clones; 64% were counted once. Around 2.9% of the sample belongs to the ten largest clones. The specimen sequenced was PBMCs. The receptors stem from a woman in her twenties or thirties in good health and CMV-seropositive.

This clone was counted a few times. The V call is TRBV5-6, the J call TRBJ2-1; D perhaps matches TRBD1 (5 bases). Germline V gives CDR1 SGHDT, CDR2 YYEEEE. The CDR3 is 13 amino acids. V shed 4 bases and J shed 6 bases, with 11 bases lying between them. CDR3 loop: CASSPDTSNEQFF. In DNA form, the CDR3 reads TGTGCCAGCAGCCCGGACACCTCCAATGAGCAGTTCTTC.

The chain uses TRBV27 and TRBJ1-2; TRBD1 is a possible D gene (6 bases). The CDR3 is 15 amino acids. V dropped 5 bases and J dropped 5 bases, with 18 bases sitting between them. Germline CDR1 reads MNHEY; CDR2 reads SMNVEV (reference sequence). The CDR3 coding sequence is TGTGCCAGCAGTGAAAACAGGGAGATACTATATGGCTACACCTTC. Its protein is CASSENREILYGYTF.

This chain joins TRBV27 and TRBJ1-2, with D possibly being TRBD1 (6 bases). CDR1 and CDR2 (germline): MNHEY, SMNVEV (reference sequence). V lost 8 bases and J lost 1, with 14 bases in between. This CDR3 is 14 amino acids long. CDR3 loop: CASRTGIGNYGYTF. In DNA, the CDR3 is TGTGCCAGCCGAACAGGGATTGGTAACTATGGCTACACCTTC.

The chain couples TRBV5-1 to TRBJ1-4; D possibly corresponds to TRBD1 (6 bases). The CDR3 has 15 amino acids. The V gene lost 3 bases and the J gene lost 5 bases, with 14 bases spanning the gap. Germline-derived CDR1 and CDR2 are SGHRS and YFSETQ. The CDR3 is CASSSHRDKNEKLFF. The CDR3 DNA sequence: TGCGCCAGCAGCTCACACCGGGACAAGAATGAAAAACTGTTTTTT.